This TCR beta chain was captured by sequencing in a study of cytomegalovirus exposure and HLA in healthy donors. This clone was picked up one time. Its cognate antigen is unknown. Germline V gene data show CDR1 as LNHDA and CDR2 as SQIVND (reference sequence). The CDR3 spans 15 residues. V dropped 10 bases and J dropped 0 bases, with 16 bases sitting between them. PCR primers comprised 60 Vbeta and 13 Jbeta primers. The repertoire was sequenced with immunoSEQ multiplex PCR; TCRdb's copy has only in-frame clones and lacks some. Of about 160,000 clones in the sample, 80% were seen once. The study, taken as a whole, reports: The authors listed some 160 TCR beta chains as cytomegalovirus-associated. V- and J-gene trimming in TCR beta was tied to a missense DCLRE1C variant by an analysis performed later. Follow-up analysis found HLA locus-dependent TCR association rates, highest for DRB1 and lowest for HLA-C.

Sequenced sample: PBMCs. This receptor was obtained from a man younger than 45 in good health and CMV-seronegative. V usage is TRBV19 and J usage is TRBJ1-3, with D hard to call. The CDR3 sequence: CATADKFYSGNTIYF. The CDR3, as DNA: TGTGCCACCGCAGACAAATTTTACTCTGGAAACACCATATATTTT.